Following are 28 T cell receptor beta chains from one sample sequenced in a study of T cell repertoires in cytomegalovirus infection. TCRdb re-called the reads through MiXCR, storing one row per CDR3 protein. The sample lists 750,000 to 900,000 distinct CDR3 sequences, 29% occurring once. These receptors have no known antigen. The input for sequencing was cultured CD8+ T cells from PBMCs, taken from culture after CMV antigen stimulation. These receptors all stem from a human donor in good health (CMV status not recorded). Some clones in this sample may be carry-over from other donors' samples.

This clonotype has just a few counts. The chain carries TRBV15 and TRBJ2-7; 9 nucleotides line up with TRBD2. The CDR3 sequence is 15 residues long. Germline V gene sequence: CDR1 LNHNV, CDR2 YYDKDF (reference sequence). The V and J ends lost 5 bases and 2 bases, in that order; junction bases with no gene match: 7. CDR3 protein: CATSLGTSLTYEQYV. CDR3 nucleotide sequence: TGTGCCACCAGCTTAGGGACTAGCCTAACCTACGAGCAGTACGTC.

This chain uses TRBV20-1 with TRBJ1-2; 7 bases align to TRBD1. The CDR3 runs to 13 residues. J was trimmed by 8 bases and V by 2 bases; bases with no gene match: 8. CDR1 is DFQATT and CDR2 is SNEGSKA in the germline V gene (reference sequence). The CDR3 sequence: CSARRDRTSGYTF. CDR3 bases: TGCAGTGCTAGACGGGACAGAACATCCGGCTACACCTTC.

V gene TRBV7-9 combines with J gene TRBJ1-3; D is unresolved. The CDR3 sequence is 15 residues long. Germline CDR1 reads SEHNR; CDR2 reads FQNEAQ (reference sequence). The V end lost 6 bases, the J end lost 0 bases, and 12 bases lay between the germline ends. The DNA of the CDR3 is TGTGCCAGCAGGTCTCTCGTTAGCTCTGGAAACACCATATATTTT. Translated: CASRSLVSSGNTIYF.

The chain has TRBV20-1 and TRBJ2-3, with 9 bases fitting TRBD1. The CDR3 extends over 15 amino acids. The germline V gene encodes CDR1 DFQATT and CDR2 SNEGSKA (reference sequence). The trim removed 6 bases at V and 3 bases at J, leaving 10 bases unmatched. For the CDR3, the DNA is TGCAGTGCATTTTCCGGGACAGGGAGGACAGATACGCAGTATTTT. Amino acid sequence: CSAFSGTGRTDTQYF.

This clonotype showed up just a few times. J is TRBJ2-2 and V is TRBV7-6, with 11 bases lining up with TRBD1. The CDR3 contains 15 residues. J was trimmed by 4 bases and V by 5 bases; bases with no gene match: 3. Germline V lookup: CDR1 SGHVS, CDR2 FNYEAQ. The CDR3 coding sequence is TGTGCCAGCAGCGCCGGGACAGGGGGCACCGGGGAGCTGTTTTTT. It translates to CASSAGTGGTGELFF.

This clonotype was seen more than once but under ten times. CDR3 sequence reads: CASSTDRAFSGANVLTF. CDR3 bases: TGTGCCAGCAGTACGGACAGGGCGTTCTCTGGGGCCAACGTCCTGACTTTC. This chain connects TRBV12-3 or TRBV12-4 to TRBJ2-6, with 8 positions matching TRBD1. The CDR3 is made up of 17 amino acids. J gave up 0 bases and V 5 bases, and 6 bases lay outside the gene matches.

The rearrangement links TRBV5-6 to TRBJ2-1; D not resolved. The CDR3 loop spans 14 amino acids. Germline CDR1 and CDR2: SGHDT and YYEEEE. V shed 4 bases and J shed 8 bases, with 16 bases lying between them. CDR3 nucleotide sequence: TGTGCCAGCAGCCCGCTAGTACCGGACCATGAGCAGTTCTTC. Its protein is CASSPLVPDHEQFF.

The chain employs TRBV27 and TRBJ1-5; weak D call: TRBD1 (5 bases). Germline V lookup: CDR1 MNHEY, CDR2 SMNVEV (reference sequence). The V end lost 1 base, the J end lost 3 bases, and 10 bases lay between the germline ends. CDR3 length equals 15 residues. The chain's CDR3 is CASSLLGPFNQPQHF. The CDR3 DNA reads TGTGCCAGCAGTTTATTGGGACCGTTCAATCAGCCCCAGCATTTT.

J is TRBJ2-1 and V is TRBV6-8, with 16 bases fitting TRBD2. The CDR3 runs to 16 residues. In germline, CDR1 is MNHGY, CDR2 SAAAGT. The J segment lost 7 bases and the V segment lost 2 bases, leaving 2 bases of the junction unmatched. The chain's CDR3 is CASSYGGLAGGNEQFF. Written as DNA, the CDR3 is TGTGCCAGCAGTTACGGGGGACTAGCGGGGGGGAATGAGCAGTTCTTC.

The rearrangement joins TRBV6-1 to TRBJ2-1, with a possible D match to TRBD1 (6 bases). The germline V gene has CDR1 MNHNS and CDR2 SASEGT. Trimming shortened V by 1 base and J by 5 bases, and 15 bases separated the two germline ends. The CDR3 runs to 16 residues. This CDR3 reads CASSEVGTPKNNEQFF. The CDR3 bases are TGTGCCAGCAGTGAAGTCGGGACACCTAAGAACAATGAGCAGTTCTTC.

The CDR3 is CSAADYYGYTF. The CDR3 DNA reads TGCAGTGCTGCTGATTACTATGGCTACACCTTC. The gene calls are TRBV20-1 and TRBJ1-2, with D hard to call. V gave up 5 bases and J gave up 3 bases, with 7 bases separating them. CDR1 and CDR2 (germline): DFQATT, SNEGSKA (reference sequence). This CDR3 spans 11 amino acids.

The rearrangement uses TRBV27 and TRBJ2-7, with 9 bases aligning to TRBD1. After removal of 4 bases from V and 5 bases from J, the junction contained 6 bases not matched to a gene. The CDR3 spans 14 residues. The germline V gene has CDR1 MNHEY and CDR2 SMNVEV (reference sequence). The chain's CDR3 is CASSWTGADNEQYF. The DNA of the CDR3 is TGTGCCAGCAGTTGGACAGGGGCAGACAACGAGCAGTACTTC.

This clonotype was observed a handful of times. This chain joins TRBV27 and TRBJ2-7; a possible D gene is TRBD1 (6 bases). V was clipped by 4 bases and J by 3 bases, with 10 bases between them. The CDR3 sequence is 13 residues long. CDR1 and CDR2 (germline): MNHEY, SMNVEV (reference sequence). The CDR3 nucleotides read TGTGCCAGCAGTTCCGGACAGTTCTACGAGCAGTACTTC. As protein: CASSSGQFYEQYF.

Notes on this clonotype: A read error may be the cause here, since a much bigger clone is one base away. The chain has TRBV12-3 or TRBV12-4 and TRBJ2-2; 9 bases line up with TRBD2. CDR3 length: 16 amino acids. The CDR3 region is CANSPPLAGDGGELFF. CDR3 DNA sequence: TGTGCCAACAGTCCCCCTTTAGCGGGGGACGGCGGGGAGCTGTTTTTT.

This clonotype was seen only a few times. The chain joins TRBV2 to TRBJ2-3; tentatively, D is TRBD2 (5 bases). Germline V gene sequence: CDR1 SNHLY, CDR2 FYNNEI. CDR3 size: 16 residues. Trimming removed 7 bases at V and 1 base at J, with 18 bases between. The CDR3 nucleotides read TGTGCCAGCAATCTTCAAACTCCGAGGGGCACAGATACGCAGTATTTT. Protein sequence: CASNLQTPRGTDTQYF.

V usage is TRBV2 and J usage is TRBJ1-2, with D possibly being TRBD1 (5 bases). The V end was cut by 5 bases, the J end by 3 bases, with 10 bases between. CDR1 is SNHLY, CDR2 FYNNEI, per germline. This CDR3 spans 13 amino acids. CDR3 region: CASSWDPDYGYTF. DNA for the CDR3: TGTGCCAGCAGTTGGGACCCTGACTATGGCTACACCTTC.

As concerns this clonotype: A much larger clone differs from this one at a single base, so this may be a read error. This chain joins TRBV7-8 and TRBJ2-1; D perhaps matches TRBD1 (6 bases). The CDR3 is made up of 15 amino acids. CDR1 and CDR2 (germline): SGHVS, FQNEAQ. The DNA of the CDR3 is TGTGCCAGCAGCCATCCACCAGGGGCCGGTAATGAGCGGTTCTTC. It codes for CASSHPPGAGNERFF.

The chain combines TRBV20-1 with TRBJ2-4; weak D call: TRBD1 (5 bases). V lost 5 bases and J lost 0, with 11 bases in between. This CDR3 contains 14 residues. Germline-derived CDR1 and CDR2 are DFQATT and SNEGSKA (reference sequence). CDR3 in amino acids: CSAATALAKNIQYF. The CDR3 nucleotides read TGCAGTGCTGCGACAGCATTAGCCAAAAACATTCAGTACTTC.

CDR3 bases: TGTGCCAGCAGTTTTAGCCCCCGGAGACCCCTCCACTTT. Translating it yields CASSFSPRRPLHF. This chain links TRBV27 with TRBJ1-6; D unresolved. The CDR3 is made up of 13 amino acids. Germline-derived CDR1 and CDR2 are MNHEY and SMNVEV (reference sequence). The V end was cut by 3 bases, the J end by 12 bases, with 12 bases between.

The V gene is TRBV29-1, the J gene TRBJ1-2, with D perhaps TRBD1 (5 bases). Germline V lookup: CDR1 SQVTM, CDR2 ANQGSEA. The CDR3 has 11 amino acids. This CDR3 reads CTYFGAAGYTF. For the CDR3, the DNA is TGCACCTACTTTGGGGCTGCTGGCTACACCTTC.

The chain combines TRBV7-9 with TRBJ2-3; 9 bases line up with TRBD2. The CDR3 contains 15 residues. Germline loops: CDR1 SEHNR, CDR2 FQNEAQ (reference sequence). V shed 4 bases and J 1 base; nucleotides not matched to a gene: 3. DNA of the CDR3: TGTGCCAGCAGCTCTATAGCGGGGGGCACAGATACGCAGTATTTT. This translates into CASSSIAGGTDTQYF.

The chain's CDR3 is CASSTPGQGDEQYV. In DNA form, the CDR3 reads TGTGCCAGCAGTACGCCGGGACAGGGCGACGAGCAGTACGTC. This chain links TRBV28 with TRBJ2-7, with 9 nucleotides matching TRBD1. The CDR3 length is 14 residues. Losses at the gene ends were 5 bases for V and 5 bases for J; bases not matched to a gene: 7. CDR1 is MDHEN and CDR2 is SYDVKM in the germline V gene.

At least ten counts were recorded for this clonotype. The chain links TRBV7-2 to TRBJ2-3; TRBD2 aligns across 9 bases. V gave up 4 bases and J gave up 0 bases; unmatched junction bases: 14. CDR1 is SGHTA and CDR2 is FQGNSA in the germline V gene. The CDR3 is 19 amino acids. CDR3 sequence: CASSSLAGAELHSTDTQYF. The CDR3 nucleotides read TGTGCCAGCAGCTCCTTAGCGGGGGCCGAGCTACATAGCACAGATACGCAGTATTTT. The complete variable domain, with remaining parts taken from reference TRBV7-2 and TRBJ2-3, reads GAGVSQSPSNKVTEKGKDVELRCDPISGHTALYWYRQSLGQGLEFLIYFQGNSAPDKSGLPSDRFSAERTGGSVSTLTIQRTQQEDSAVYLCASSSLAGAELHSTDTQYFGPGTRLTVL.

This clonotype was seen a few times. This rearrangement joins TRBV19 to TRBJ1-2, with 9 bases fitting TRBD1. Germline assignment: CDR1 LNHDA and CDR2 SQIVND (reference sequence). With 5 bases clipped from V and 8 bases from J, the junction kept 12 bases outside the gene matches. The CDR3 spans 15 residues. The CDR3 region has the DNA TGTGCCAGTAGTGTCCTCCGGGACAGGGTGAGAGGCTACACCTTC. It yields the protein CASSVLRDRVRGYTF.

This rearrangement joins TRBV13 to TRBJ2-3, with TRBD2 identical over 13 bases. CDR1 and CDR2 from the germline V gene are PRHDT and FYEKMQ (reference sequence). The V segment lost 5 bases and the J segment 0 bases; nucleotides outside the gene matches: 14. The CDR3 runs 20 residues. CDR3 amino acids: CASSKGTSGAILDSTDTQYF. DNA of the CDR3: TGTGCCAGCAGCAAAGGGACTAGCGGGGCCATTCTCGATAGCACAGATACGCAGTATTTT.

Turning to this clonotype: Since the CDR3 does not end with the conserved phenylalanine or tryptophan, this likely comes from a read error. This sequence joins TRBV29-1 and TRBJ2-1; 8 nucleotides align to TRBD1. V shed 1 base, J shed 9 bases, and the junction held 5 bases outside the gene matches. Germline CDR1 reads SQVTM; CDR2 reads ANQGSEA. The CDR3 contains 13 residues. CDR3 region: CSVEGQGLGEQFS. DNA of the CDR3: TGCAGCGTTGAAGGACAGGGGCTGGGTGAGCAGTTCTCC.

V gene TRBV7-9 combines with J gene TRBJ2-4; unclear D gene. Trimming took off 2 bases at V and 0 bases at J, with 11 bases between the two ends. There are 16 residues in the CDR3. CDR1 and CDR2 from the germline V gene are SEHNR and FQNEAQ (reference sequence). The CDR3: CASSLTTLIAKNIQYF. Written as DNA, the CDR3 is TGTGCCAGCAGCTTAACCACACTGATAGCCAAAAACATTCAGTACTTC.

This clonotype was seen a single time. The chain couples TRBV19 to TRBJ2-7, with 7 bases fitting TRBD1. This CDR3 is 13 amino acids long. Trimming took 10 bases from V and 1 from J; bases not matched to a gene: 7. Germline values: CDR1 LNHDA, CDR2 SQIVND (reference sequence). CDR3 region: CATEGAGSYEQYF. DNA for the CDR3: TGTGCCACCGAGGGGGCCGGGTCCTACGAGCAGTACTTC.